This entry lists 24 T cell receptor beta chains sequenced from one sample in a study of T cell responses to AZD1222 COVID-19 vaccine. Measured with immunoSEQ multiplex PCR; TCRdb has only the in-frame clones, and not every one. The sample contains roughly 100,000 clones, over 75% of which appear only once. This sample comprised peripheral blood, obtained on day 0 of AZD1222 vaccination. Receptors originate from an adult in good health.

The chain couples TRBV18 to TRBJ2-5; D is uncertain. Germline assignment: CDR1 KGHSH and CDR2 LQKENI. This CDR3 spans 13 amino acids. Deletions cut 6 bases from V and 3 bases from J, with 11 bases between. The CDR3: CASSGPVEETQYF. CDR3 bases: TGTGCCAGCTCCGGTCCGGTGGAAGAGACCCAGTACTTC.

This clone is deemed large. The chain employs TRBV3-1 (or the pseudogene TRBV3-2) and TRBJ2-2; no firm D call. CDR3 length equals 17 residues. Germline V gene data show CDR1 as LGHDT and CDR2 as YNNKEL (reference sequence). V lost 0 bases, J lost 5 bases, and 16 bases lay in between. Here the CDR3 reads CASSQDLTDLRTGELFF. The CDR3 nucleotides are TGTGCCAGCAGCCAAGATCTTACTGACTTGCGGACCGGGGAGCTGTTTTTT.

The V gene is TRBV9, the J gene TRBJ1-2, with a tentative D call TRBD1 (5 bases). CDR1 is SGDLS and CDR2 is YYNGEE in the germline V gene. V was trimmed by 0 bases and J by 2 bases, leaving 8 bases between them. CDR3 length equals 14 residues. Here the CDR3 reads CASSVGGRNYGYTF. CDR3 DNA sequence: TGTGCCAGCAGCGTAGGGGGACGGAACTATGGCTACACCTTC.

This chain connects TRBV7-8 to TRBJ2-2; 13 positions match TRBD2. The CDR3 length is 16 residues. V shed 5 bases, J shed 6 bases, and the junction held 6 bases outside the gene matches. The germline V gene encodes CDR1 SGHVS and CDR2 FQNEAQ. The CDR3 protein is CASSGGLAGLAGELFF. CDR3 nucleotide sequence: TGTGCCAGCAGCGGGGGACTAGCGGGACTTGCCGGGGAGCTGTTTTTT.

The chain recombines TRBV6-5 with TRBJ1-3; tentative D call: TRBD1 (5 bases). Germline loops: CDR1 MNHEY, CDR2 SVGAGI. Trimming left V 4 bases short and J 4 bases short, with 14 bases between. The CDR3 contains 15 residues. The CDR3 reads CASSWSRVPGNTIYF. The DNA of the CDR3 is TGTGCCAGCAGTTGGTCCAGGGTCCCAGGAAACACCATATATTTT.

This clone was seen more than once but under ten times. CDR3 amino acids: CASSSSGTGNGYTF. CDR3 nucleotide sequence: TGTGCCAGCAGCTCCAGTGGGACAGGGAATGGCTACACCTTC. The chain joins TRBV7-9 to TRBJ1-2; TRBD1 matches 9 bases. The CDR3 loop spans 14 amino acids. Germline V gives CDR1 SEHNR, CDR2 FQNEAQ (reference sequence). V shed 4 bases and J 6 bases; nucleotides not matched to a gene: 6.

In DNA, the CDR3 is TGCGCCAGCATTAGGACAATCGCAACTAATGAAAAACTGTTTTTT. It encodes CASIRTIATNEKLFF. This rearrangement joins TRBV10-1 to TRBJ1-4; D is possibly TRBD1 (5 bases). In germline, CDR1 is WNHNN, CDR2 SYGVQD (reference sequence). Trimming took 7 bases from V and 0 from J, leaving 12 bases between them. The CDR3 consists of 15 residues.

The V and J genes are TRBV18 and TRBJ2-2; D is unclear. Germline assignment: CDR1 KGHSH and CDR2 LQKENI. V was trimmed by 8 bases and J by 5 bases, leaving 12 bases between them. The CDR3 is made up of 13 amino acids. The CDR3 region is CASHTTPTGELFF. In nucleotides, the CDR3 is TGTGCCAGCCATACCACTCCTACCGGGGAGCTGTTTTTT.

This clone was observed a few times. V usage is TRBV19 and J usage is TRBJ1-4, with D tentatively TRBD1 (6 bases). Germline CDR1 is LNHDA and CDR2 is SQIVND (reference sequence). With 10 bases removed from V and 5 bases from J, the gap between germline ends came to 17 bases. The length of the CDR3 is 14 residues. The CDR3 coding sequence is TGTGCCACTACGGGGGGCCAGCAGAATGAAAAACTGTTTTTT. Translated: CATTGGQQNEKLFF.

V is TRBV6-2 or TRBV6-3 and J is TRBJ2-7; D uncertain. The V gene lost 5 bases and the J gene lost 2 bases, with 4 bases spanning the gap. The CDR3 is made up of 11 amino acids. Germline V CDR1 and CDR2: MNHEY, SVGEGT. Written as DNA, the CDR3 is TGTGCCAGCAGTGATCCCTACGAGCAGTACTTC. This translates into CASSDPYEQYF.

This chain joins TRBV27 and TRBJ1-1; tentatively, D is TRBD1 (5 bases). Trimming shortened V by 0 bases and J by 5 bases, and 10 bases separated the two germline ends. Germline-derived CDR1 and CDR2 are MNHEY and SMNVEV (reference sequence). There are 14 residues in the CDR3. This CDR3 is CASSLSRQGTEAFF. The CDR3 region has the DNA TGTGCCAGCAGTTTATCGAGGCAGGGTACTGAAGCTTTCTTT.

V is TRBV27 and J is TRBJ1-5; D remains ambiguous. In germline, CDR1 is MNHEY, CDR2 SMNVEV (reference sequence). Trimming shortened V by 5 bases and J by 6 bases, and 11 bases separated the two germline ends. The CDR3 loop spans 13 amino acids. DNA of the CDR3: TGTGCCAGCAGTGCGGGTTCCATTCAGCCCCAGCATTTT. It encodes CASSAGSIQPQHF.

The rearrangement uses TRBV13 and TRBJ1-1, with D possibly being TRBD1 (6 bases). CDR3 length: 14 residues. Germline CDR1 and CDR2: PRHDT and FYEKMQ (reference sequence). The V end was cut by 3 bases, the J end by 4 bases, with 12 bases between. The CDR3 coding sequence is TGTGCCAGCAGCTTCTCAGGGGCGCGCACTGAAGCTTTCTTT. Its protein is CASSFSGARTEAFF.

The chain has TRBV19 and TRBJ1-1, with D unclear. The CDR3 sequence is 12 residues long. V lost 3 bases and J lost 7, with 9 bases in between. The V gene's germline CDR1 is LNHDA and CDR2 SQIVND (reference sequence). Here the CDR3 reads CASSILRGEAFF. The CDR3, as DNA: TGTGCCAGTAGTATTTTGAGAGGTGAAGCTTTCTTT.

V and J are TRBV7-9 and TRBJ2-3, with TRBD2 matching 13 bases. Germline CDR1 and CDR2: SEHNR and FQNEAQ (reference sequence). CDR3 size: 17 residues. V dropped 3 bases and J dropped 4; count of bases not matched to a gene: 7. The CDR3 DNA is TGTGCCAGCAGCTTTTATCTGGGACTAGCGGGGTCAGATACGCAGTATTTT. It translates to CASSFYLGLAGSDTQYF.

The chain employs TRBV11-2 and TRBJ2-2; D is possibly TRBD2 (5 bases). The CDR3 consists of 16 residues. Germline CDR1 SGHAT, CDR2 FQNNGV. Trimming took 2 bases from V and 5 from J, leaving 15 bases between them. The DNA of the CDR3 is TGTGCCAGCAGCTTATATCCGGGATTAAGAACCGGGGAGCTGTTTTTT. Residues: CASSLYPGLRTGELFF. The entire variable domain, with the rest obtained from reference TRBV11-2 and TRBJ2-2, is as follows: EAGVAQSPRYKIIEKRQSVAFWCNPISGHATLYWYQQILGQGPKLLIQFQNNGVVDDSQLPKDRFSAERLKGVDSTLKIQPAKLEDSAVYLCASSLYPGLRTGELFFGEGSRLTVL.

This rearrangement joins TRBV13 to TRBJ2-1; D ambiguous. V was trimmed by 1 base and J by 7 bases, leaving 8 bases between them. Looked up from germline, CDR1 is PRHDT and CDR2 is FYEKMQ (reference sequence). CDR3 length equals 13 residues. The CDR3 spells CASSLEGANEQFF. Here the CDR3 DNA reads TGTGCCAGCAGCTTAGAGGGCGCAAATGAGCAGTTCTTC.

J is TRBJ2-7 and V is TRBV18; 8 bases align to TRBD2. CDR1 and CDR2 (germline): KGHSH, LQKENI. J was trimmed by 2 bases and V by 2 bases; bases with no gene match: 2. The CDR3 has 14 amino acids. The CDR3 DNA reads TGTGCCAGCTCACCAATAGCGGGACCCTACGAGCAGTACTTC. It translates to CASSPIAGPYEQYF.

V usage is TRBV9 and J usage is TRBJ2-7; D tentatively reads TRBD1 or TRBD2 (5 bases each). The V gene lost 4 bases and the J gene lost 5 bases, with 19 bases spanning the gap. The CDR3 consists of 15 residues. CDR1 SGDLS and CDR2 YYNGEE come from the germline V gene. CDR3 loop: CASSLSGTPQHEQYF. The CDR3 DNA follows: TGTGCCAGCAGCCTCTCCGGGACCCCTCAGCACGAGCAGTACTTC.

CDR3 residues: CASSSRTSGNEQYF. CDR3 coding DNA: TGTGCCAGCAGCTCTCGGACTAGCGGGAATGAGCAGTACTTC. The chain combines TRBV11-3 with TRBJ2-7; 12 bases map to TRBD2. This CDR3 contains 14 residues. Germline CDR1 reads SGHNT; CDR2 reads YENEEA. Unmatched junction bases numbered 5, after V lost 4 bases and J lost 7 bases.

The chain carries TRBV14 and TRBJ2-3; D is undetermined. V was clipped by 4 bases and J by 14 bases, with 16 bases between them. Per germline, CDR1 SGHDN and CDR2 FVKESK. This CDR3 has 12 amino acids. The DNA of the CDR3 is TGTGCCAGCAGCCTGAGTGGACCTCGGCGGTATTTT. The encoded protein is CASSLSGPRRYF.

The rearrangement links TRBV5-8 to TRBJ2-7; D is unclear. This CDR3 is built from 19 residues. The germline V gene encodes CDR1 SGHTS and CDR2 YDEGEE. V lost 0 bases to trimming and J lost 0 bases, with 22 bases between them. The CDR3 DNA sequence: TGTGCCAGCAGCTTGGGGCTCCAAGTTCATTCCAAGAGCTCCTACGAGCAGTACTTC. This encodes CASSLGLQVHSKSSYEQYF.

The chain carries TRBV27 and TRBJ1-2; unclear D gene. V was cut by 0 bases and J by 7 bases, with 18 bases left in between. Germline CDR1 MNHEY, CDR2 SMNVEV (reference sequence). The CDR3 consists of 16 residues. The CDR3 region is CASSLSRFGEGFGYTF. The CDR3 nucleotides are TGTGCCAGCAGTTTATCGAGGTTTGGGGAAGGGTTTGGCTACACCTTC.

The gene calls are TRBV28 and TRBJ1-2; D uncertain. Trimming took off 6 bases at V and 2 bases at J, with 10 bases between the two ends. CDR1 is MDHEN and CDR2 is SYDVKM in the germline V gene. This CDR3 is built from 13 residues. The CDR3 sequence is CASSPSQNYGYTF. The CDR3 DNA reads TGTGCCAGCAGCCCTTCTCAGAACTATGGCTACACCTTC.